The 26 T cell receptor beta chains given below trace back to one sample, sequenced in a study of identical twins. TCRdb re-called the 5' RACE reads through MiXCR, storing one row per CDR3 protein. The sample lists 1.5 million to 2 million distinct CDR3 sequences, roughly 35% seen once, with about 0.27% in the top ten. Sequencing was performed on cord blood. All receptors come from a newborn girl in good health.

This clonotype was seen only a few times. The V and J genes are TRBV2 and TRBJ2-5, with TRBD1 as a possible D gene (6 bases). Per the germline V gene, CDR1 is SNHLY and CDR2 is FYNNEI. V was trimmed by 4 bases and J by 4 bases, leaving 10 bases between them. The CDR3 loop spans 13 amino acids. CDR3 sequence reads: CASSAGDTETQYF. CDR3 nucleotide sequence: TGTGCCAGCAGTGCAGGGGATACAGAGACCCAGTACTTC.

The rearrangement joins TRBV7-2 to TRBJ2-1; possibly TRBD1 for D (5 bases). There are 15 residues in the CDR3. Trimming removed 1 base at V and 7 bases at J, with 14 bases between. Per the germline V gene, CDR1 is SGHTA and CDR2 is FQGNSA. The CDR3 loop is CASSLESAGMNEQFF. The CDR3 DNA follows: TGTGCCAGCAGCTTAGAGTCGGCAGGGATGAATGAGCAGTTCTTC.

The chain carries TRBV27 and TRBJ2-7, with 9 bases that match TRBD2. V lost 0 bases, J lost 3 bases, and 12 bases stayed unmatched. Looked up from germline, CDR1 is MNHEY and CDR2 is SMNVEV (reference sequence). CDR3 length equals 18 residues. The DNA for the CDR3 is TGTGCCAGCAGTTTATCTCCCTGGGGCGCGGGGGGGTTCTACGAGCAGTACTTC. Protein sequence: CASSLSPWGAGGFYEQYF.

This clonotype was observed a handful of times. The V gene is TRBV20-1, the J gene TRBJ2-3; a weak D match, TRBD2 (5 bases). Trimming pared 0 bases from V and 4 bases from J, leaving 17 bases between. This CDR3 is built from 16 residues. Germline loops: CDR1 DFQATT, CDR2 SNEGSKA (reference sequence). CDR3 amino acids: CSARDQLVLGPDTQYF. CDR3 sequence (DNA): TGCAGTGCTAGAGATCAACTAGTTTTGGGCCCAGATACGCAGTATTTT.

This chain connects TRBV2 to TRBJ2-7, with 7 bases lining up with TRBD2. CDR3 length: 13 amino acids. The germline gives CDR1 SNHLY, CDR2 FYNNEI. V was pared by 7 bases and J by 7 bases, with 10 bases of the junction left unmatched. The CDR3 DNA is TGTGCCAGCAAACTAGCGCGCTACAATGAGCAGTACTTC. Its protein is CASKLARYNEQYF.

This rearrangement joins TRBV4-2 to TRBJ2-1; TRBD2 matches 13 bases. V was pared by 4 bases and J by 8 bases, with 11 bases of the junction left unmatched. Germline assignment: CDR1 LGHNA and CDR2 YNFKEQ. This CDR3 spans 17 amino acids. The CDR3 DNA reads as TGTGCCAGCAGCCCCGATCTCGGGACTAGCGGGACCTATGAGCAGTTCTTC. Translating it yields CASSPDLGTSGTYEQFF.

This clonotype was seen more than once but under ten times. V is TRBV20-1 and J is TRBJ2-1; 10 positions agree with TRBD2. Trimming at V came to 1 base and at J to 2 bases, leaving 2 bases not matched to a gene. The germline V gene has CDR1 DFQATT and CDR2 SNEGSKA (reference sequence). CDR3 length: 15 residues. The CDR3 is CSARAGLAAYNEQFF. CDR3 nucleotides: TGCAGTGCTAGAGCTGGACTAGCGGCCTACAATGAGCAGTTCTTC.

This clonotype was counted between two and nine times. The chain is built from TRBV7-2 and TRBJ2-1; no clear D. Germline V gene sequence: CDR1 SGHTA, CDR2 FQGNSA. CDR3 size: 12 residues. Trimming shortened V by 2 bases and J by 15 bases, and 14 bases separated the two germline ends. CDR3 region: CASSLPNQARFF. The CDR3 region has the DNA TGTGCCAGCAGCTTACCCAATCAAGCCCGGTTCTTC.

A remark on this clonotype: Possible read error: a much larger clone is one base away. V is TRBV12-3 or TRBV12-4 and J is TRBJ2-7; 11 nucleotides agree with TRBD2. The length of the CDR3 is 13 residues. CDR3 nucleotide sequence: TGTACCACCGGACTAGCGGGCTCCTACGAGCAGTACTTC. Translation gives CTTGLAGSYEQYF.

The genes are TRBV21-1 and TRBJ2-1; no check of the table's D call, TRBD2, against the DNA was made. TRBV21-1 is deemed a pseudogene. CDR3 size: 16 residues. DNA of the CDR3: TGTGCCAGCAGCAAAAGGATTAGCGGGAGGGGTAATGAGCAGTTCTTC. Translated: CASSKRISGRGNEQFF.

This clonotype has a handful of counts. The rearrangement joins TRBV13 to TRBJ2-7; D ambiguous. There are 15 residues in the CDR3. Trimming stripped 0 bases from V and 2 bases from J, with 11 bases between. Germline CDR1 PRHDT, CDR2 FYEKMQ (reference sequence). Here the CDR3 reads CASSLGPGLAYEQYF. The CDR3 DNA sequence: TGTGCCAGCAGCTTAGGCCCCGGTCTTGCCTACGAGCAGTACTTC.

The chain carries TRBV20-1 and TRBJ2-7, with D perhaps matching TRBD2 (6 bases). CDR3 size: 13 residues. The V and J ends lost 1 base and 3 bases respectively, with 10 bases between them. Germline loops: CDR1 DFQATT, CDR2 SNEGSKA (reference sequence). CDR3 loop: CSARASALYEQYF. CDR3 sequence (DNA): TGCAGTGCTAGAGCTAGCGCTCTCTACGAGCAGTACTTC.

With respect to this clonotype: The junction shows a germline mismatch at one end, possibly a read error. The chain has TRBV7-2 and TRBJ2-3, with D perhaps given as TRBD1 or TRBD2 (6 bases each). Germline CDR1 reads SGHTA; CDR2 reads FQGNSA. The CDR3 is 16 residues long. The CDR3 DNA is TGTGCCAGCAGCTCTGTACCGGGGGCTCGCACGGATACGCAGTATTTT. Protein sequence: CASSSVPGARTDTQYF.

This clonotype turned up a few times. V gene TRBV3-1 combines with J gene TRBJ1-1; 9 bases align to TRBD1. After removal of 3 bases from V and 1 base from J, the junction contained 3 bases not matched to a gene. Germline V gene sequence: CDR1 LGHDT, CDR2 YNNKEL (reference sequence). The CDR3 consists of 15 residues. The CDR3 bases are TGTGCCAGCAGCCAGCTGGGACAGGGGAACACTGAAGCTTTCTTT. It yields the protein CASSQLGQGNTEAFF.

This chain connects TRBV16 to TRBJ1-6, with TRBD1 identical over 8 bases. Germline assignment: CDR1 KGHSY and CDR2 FQNENV. CDR3 length: 15 amino acids. V dropped 0 bases and J dropped 9; count of bases not matched to a gene: 4. In nucleotides, the CDR3 is TGTGCCAGCAGCCAATCGGACAGGGTTATTTCACCCCTCCACTTT. Its translation is CASSQSDRVISPLHF.

The chain couples TRBV7-2 to TRBJ1-2, with a possible D match to TRBD1 (5 bases). Per the germline V gene, CDR1 is SGHTA and CDR2 is FQGNSA. The CDR3 has 14 residues. V lost 3 bases and J 4 bases, leaving 12 bases between the germline ends. Here the CDR3 reads CASSFGGLSYGYTF. CDR3 DNA: TGTGCCAGCAGCTTCGGGGGACTGAGCTATGGCTACACCTTC.

This clonotype was counted between two and nine times. V and J are TRBV28 and TRBJ1-2, with TRBD1 identical over 7 bases. V lost 4 bases, J lost 1 base, and 6 bases stayed unmatched. CDR1 is MDHEN, CDR2 SYDVKM, per germline. The CDR3 is made up of 15 amino acids. The CDR3 loop is CASSSAGGNNYGYTF. CDR3 DNA sequence: TGTGCCAGCAGTTCCGCAGGGGGTAATAACTATGGCTACACCTTC.

The sample holds a few counts of this clonotype. The CDR3, as DNA: TGTGCCATCAGTGACCCTGGACTAGCGGGGCCCCAAGAGACCCAGTACTTC. This gives the protein CAISDPGLAGPQETQYF. The gene calls are TRBV10-3 and TRBJ2-5, with TRBD2 matching 12 bases. Germline CDR1 reads ENHRY; CDR2 reads SYGVKD. CDR3 length: 17 amino acids. The V gene end was trimmed by 3 bases and the J gene end by 1 base; junction bases not matched to a gene: 6.

The rearrangement joins TRBV5-1 to TRBJ1-1; possible D gene TRBD1, 6 bases. Germline V lookup: CDR1 SGHRS, CDR2 YFSETQ. The CDR3 has 15 amino acids. V lost 4 bases to trimming and J lost 0 bases, with 13 bases between them. CDR3 in amino acids: CASSEGQPMNTEAFF. The CDR3 DNA sequence: TGCGCCAGCAGCGAAGGACAGCCCATGAACACTGAAGCTTTCTTT.

V is TRBV4-2 and J is TRBJ1-2, with TRBD1 as a possible D gene (5 bases). The germline V gene encodes CDR1 LGHNA and CDR2 YNFKEQ. The CDR3 covers 14 residues. V dropped 0 bases and J dropped 4 bases, with 9 bases sitting between them. The CDR3 here is CASSQDRASYGYTF. Written as DNA, the CDR3 is TGTGCCAGCAGCCAAGACAGGGCTTCCTATGGCTACACCTTC.

This clonotype was counted only a few times. J is TRBJ2-7 and V is TRBV20-1; TRBD2 matches 9 bases. The CDR3 sequence is 16 residues long. CDR1 DFQATT and CDR2 SNEGSKA come from the germline V gene (reference sequence). V lost 3 bases and J lost 3; bases outside the gene matches: 12. The chain's CDR3 is CSASGLGRGGYYEQYF. The DNA of the CDR3 is TGCAGTGCTAGCGGTTTGGGGCGGGGGGGATACTACGAGCAGTACTTC.

This rearrangement joins TRBV5-1 to TRBJ2-5, with D maybe TRBD2 (6 bases). Germline CDR1 and CDR2: SGHRS and YFSETQ. The CDR3 spans 16 residues. The V gene lost 0 bases and the J gene lost 2 bases, with 14 bases spanning the gap. CDR3 region: CASSLGGAPLQETQYF. For the CDR3, the DNA is TGCGCCAGCAGCTTGGGCGGGGCGCCTCTTCAAGAGACCCAGTACTTC.

This chain links TRBV13 with TRBJ2-7; maybe TRBD1 (6 bases). V shed 2 bases and J shed 3 bases, with 20 bases lying between them. The CDR3 totals 17 residues. The V gene's germline CDR1 is PRHDT and CDR2 FYEKMQ (reference sequence). Here the CDR3 reads CASSLSPWSGTIYEQYF. In DNA form, the CDR3 reads TGTGCCAGCAGCTTATCTCCTTGGTCTGGGACAATCTACGAGCAGTACTTC.

J is TRBJ1-5 and V is TRBV4-2, with 7 bases lining up with TRBD1. CDR3 size: 17 residues. Per the germline V gene, CDR1 is LGHNA and CDR2 is YNFKEQ. V lost 0 bases and J lost 0; bases outside the gene matches: 5. The CDR3 bases are TGTGCCAGCAGCCAAGAGAGACAGGGATATAGCAATCAGCCCCAGCATTTT. Translation: CASSQERQGYSNQPQHF.

This clonotype was seen a few times. This rearrangement joins TRBV24-1 to TRBJ2-1; no definite D call. Looked up from germline, CDR1 is KGHDR and CDR2 is SFDVKD. Trimming removed 12 bases from V and 3 bases from J, with 11 bases in between. CDR3 length equals 12 residues. The CDR3 sequence: CAAPGGYNEQFF. The CDR3 DNA reads as TGTGCCGCCCCGGGCGGCTACAATGAGCAGTTCTTC.

This clonotype occurred a few times. The chain employs TRBV7-9 and TRBJ1-1; TRBD1 matches 10 bases. The germline CDR1 and CDR2 sequences are SEHNR and FQNEAQ (reference sequence). The CDR3 sequence is 18 residues long. Unmatched junction bases numbered 15, after V lost 3 bases and J lost 5 bases. The DNA of the CDR3 is TGTGCCAGCAGCTTTGACAGGGGGCGAGAACCGCTTGGGACTGAAGCTTTCTTT. Its protein is CASSFDRGREPLGTEAFF. Together with reference TRBV7-9 and TRBJ1-1, the CDR3 gives the full variable domain: DTGVSQNPRHKITKRGQNVTFRCDPISEHNRLYWYRQTLGQGPEFLTYFQNEAQLEKSRLLSDRFSAERPKGSFSTLEIQRTEQGDSAMYLCASSFDRGREPLGTEAFFGQGTRLTVV.